This passage covers 9 T cell receptor beta chains from one sample sequenced in a study of neurological immune-mediated disorders. TCRdb re-derived calls from the 5' RACE reads in MiXCR, one entry per CDR3 protein. In the table there are about 71,000 distinct CDR3 sequences, about 10% of which are singletons. As for time point: longitudinal time-point 1 (baseline). The sample was PBMCs. These receptor sequences come from a man aged 25 to 45 in good health.

This clonotype was counted at least ten times. The chain is built from TRBV7-8 and TRBJ2-2; the match to TRBD1 covers 9 bases. This CDR3 has 16 amino acids. V shed 3 bases, J shed 4 bases, and the junction held 6 bases outside the gene matches. Germline V CDR1 and CDR2: SGHVS, FQNEAQ. The CDR3 loop is CASSLPTGGLTGELFF. In DNA, the CDR3 is TGTGCCAGCAGCTTGCCAACAGGGGGCCTCACCGGGGAGCTGTTTTTT. Variable domain in full (rest from reference TRBV7-8 and TRBJ2-2): GAGVSQSPRYKVAKRGQDVALRCDPISGHVSLFWYQQALGQGPEFLTYFQNEAQLDKSGLPSDRFFAERPEGSVSTLKIQRTQQEDSAVYLCASSLPTGGLTGELFFGEGSRLTVL.

Ten or more counts support this clonotype. The V and J genes are TRBV6-4 and TRBJ2-3; maybe TRBD2 (5 bases). The germline CDR1 and CDR2 sequences are MRHNA and SNTAGT. The V gene lost 4 bases and the J gene lost 2 bases, with 7 bases spanning the gap. CDR3 size: 13 residues. The CDR3 protein is CASSAGNTDTQYF. In DNA, the CDR3 is TGTGCCAGCAGTGCGGGAAACACAGATACGCAGTATTTT.

With respect to this clonotype: At one end the junction does not follow the germline gene, possibly because of a read error. The genes are TRBV6-1 and TRBJ2-7; D unclear. The germline V gene encodes CDR1 MNHNS and CDR2 SASEGT. The CDR3 loop spans 15 amino acids. The CDR3 bases are TGTGCCAGCAGGGAAGGACGGCACATATTAATGTTCGAGTACTTC. Amino acids: CASREGRHILMFEYF.

In this sample, this clonotype turned up many times. The V gene is TRBV5-5, the J gene TRBJ1-6, with D maybe TRBD1 (5 bases). This CDR3 region has 15 residues. CDR1 and CDR2 from the germline V gene are SGHKS and YYEKEE (reference sequence). The ends were cut back, 4 bases at V and 9 bases at J, with 17 bases in the middle. CDR3 nucleotide sequence: TGTGCCAGCAGCCTAGAACAGGTGGGGATTTCACCCCTCCACTTT. It translates to CASSLEQVGISPLHF.

This clonotype was seen repeatedly, ten times or more. The rearrangement uses TRBV7-6 and TRBJ2-3; D uncertain. V was pared by 5 bases and J by 6 bases, with 12 bases between. The CDR3 has 13 amino acids. Germline lookup yields CDR1 SGHVS and CDR2 FNYEAQ. This CDR3 is CASSLGLEDTQYF. The DNA for the CDR3 is TGTGCCAGCAGCCTCGGGCTCGAGGATACGCAGTATTTT. Looking up the rest from reference TRBV7-6 and TRBJ2-3 gives the full variable domain: GAGVSQSPRYKVTKRGQDVALRCDPISGHVSLYWYRQALGQGPEFLTYFNYEAQQDKSGLPNDRFSAERPEGSISTLTIQRTEQRDSAMYRCASSLGLEDTQYFGPGTRLTVL.

This clonotype was seen many times. This chain joins TRBV29-1 and TRBJ1-1; D is possibly TRBD1 (5 bases). CDR1 and CDR2 from the germline V gene are SQVTM and ANQGSEA. Trimming removed 7 bases from V and 4 bases from J, with 19 bases in between. The length of the CDR3 is 14 residues. The CDR3 spells CSAVGETGGTEAFF. The CDR3 nucleotides read TGCAGCGCAGTGGGGGAGACCGGAGGCACTGAAGCTTTCTTT.

The V and J genes are TRBV24-1 and TRBJ2-7; D may be TRBD2 (6 bases). The CDR3 sequence is 12 residues long. The germline V and J ends were trimmed by 7 bases and 2 bases, with 8 bases remaining between them. Per germline, CDR1 KGHDR and CDR2 SFDVKD. The CDR3 DNA reads TGTGCCACCAGGGGGGAGGCCTACGAGCAGTACTTC. Translated, it gives CATRGEAYEQYF.

This clonotype was seen many times. The J gene is TRBJ1-5, the V gene TRBV11-2; D remains ambiguous. The germline V gene has CDR1 SGHAT and CDR2 FQNNGV. The length of the CDR3 is 13 residues. With 1 base removed from V and 7 bases from J, the gap between germline ends came to 8 bases. CDR3 sequence: CASSLGFTQPQHF. The DNA for the CDR3 is TGTGCCAGCAGCTTAGGGTTCACCCAGCCCCAGCATTTT.

The V and J genes are TRBV20-1 and TRBJ2-1; D possibly corresponds to TRBD2 (7 bases). This CDR3 is 16 amino acids long. The V gene lost 5 bases and the J gene lost 6 bases, with 23 bases spanning the gap. Germline V gene lookup returns CDR1 DFQATT and CDR2 SNEGSKA (reference sequence). The CDR3 sequence: CSALEGGVGRPNEQFF. CDR3 in DNA: TGCAGTGCTTTAGAGGGGGGGGTCGGGAGGCCCAATGAGCAGTTCTTC.